The entry below describes one T cell receptor beta chain. What it binds is unknown. This sample was included in a study of vaccination and CD4 T cells after COVID-19. The study sequenced cultured CD4+ T cell DNA using the Oncomine TCR Beta short-read assay. TCRdb itself ran the PCR reads through MiXCR, one entry per CDR3 protein. In the table there are about 26,000 distinct CDR3 sequences, less than 65% of which are singletons. Germline assignment: CDR1 SGHNT and CDR2 YENEEA. The length of the CDR3 is 15 residues. The ends were cut back, 6 bases at V and 2 bases at J, with 17 bases in the middle. Treatment meaning: approximately 10-day PBMC culture with coronavirus spike peptide pools or control peptides (ViraFEST assay). For ViraFEST, peptide pools expanded antigen-specific T cells, after which the TCRs were sequenced.

The chain has TRBV11-3 and TRBJ2-7, with D tentatively TRBD1 (6 bases). This receptor was taken from a human donor who had recovered from COVID-19. Sequenced: CD4+ T cells from blood, cultured in vitro. For the CDR3, the DNA is TGTGCCAGCAGACCTACCGTCTGGGGGCCCTACGAGCAGTACTTC. It encodes CASRPTVWGPYEQYF.